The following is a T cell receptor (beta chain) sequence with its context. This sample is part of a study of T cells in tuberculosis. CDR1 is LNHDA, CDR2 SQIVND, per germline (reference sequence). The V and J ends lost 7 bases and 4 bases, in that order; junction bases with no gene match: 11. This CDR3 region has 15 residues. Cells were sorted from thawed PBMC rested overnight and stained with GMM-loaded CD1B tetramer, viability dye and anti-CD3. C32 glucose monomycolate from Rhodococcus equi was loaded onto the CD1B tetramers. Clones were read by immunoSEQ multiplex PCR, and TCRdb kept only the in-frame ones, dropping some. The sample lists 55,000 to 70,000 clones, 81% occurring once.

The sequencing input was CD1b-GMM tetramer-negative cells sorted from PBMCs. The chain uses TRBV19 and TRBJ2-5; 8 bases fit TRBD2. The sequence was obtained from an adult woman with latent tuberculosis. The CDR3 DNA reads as TGTGCCAGTAATATGGGGACTAGGGGGTCAGAGACCCAGTACTTC. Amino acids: CASNMGTRGSETQYF.